What follows describes a single T cell receptor (beta chain). V lost 4 bases and J 4 bases, leaving 15 bases between the germline ends. In germline, CDR1 is KGHSH, CDR2 LQKENI. CDR3 size: 15 residues. The sample comes from a study of blood T cell repertoires in COVID-19. Study summary: Some COVID-19 samples were acute and others convalescent; all came from the United States, Italy and Spain. The analysed material was cDNA or gDNA that came from T cells, B-cell-depleted T cells, or PBMCs.

Methods used by the authors: Scientists estimated how many nucleated cells there were by amplifying reference gene primers. Sequenced by immunoSEQ multiplex PCR; TCRdb stores in-frame clones only, minus some. V, J and clone size were drawn from that table, and D and trimming were deduced from the DNA. This table holds approximately 210,000 clones, roughly 76% found once. The chain is built from TRBV18 and TRBJ2-3; D perhaps matches TRBD1 (6 bases). The TCR originated in a human donor in a cohort sampled during active COVID-19. The sequenced sample consisted of peripheral blood. CDR3: CASSRQEFTADTQYF. The CDR3 DNA follows: TGTGCCAGCTCACGACAGGAATTCACGGCAGATACGCAGTATTTT.